Below are 9 T cell receptor beta chains sequenced from a single sample in a study of shared clonotypes between healthy human individuals. Only CD45RO-negative cells positively selected for CCR7 counted as naive CD8 cells, so terminally differentiated effector memory CD45RA+ cells were excluded. Measured with immunoSEQ multiplex PCR; TCRdb has only the in-frame clones, and not every one. The sample shows some 740,000 clones, approximately 92% of them seen only once. Material: naive CD8+ T cells sorted from blood. The source is a man aged 30 to 45 in good health.

This clone has just one count. The chain carries TRBV5-1 and TRBJ1-5; D is undetermined. The CDR3 spans 16 residues. From germline, CDR1 is SGHRS and CDR2 YFSETQ. V lost 0 bases, J lost 4 bases, and 14 bases lay in between. This CDR3 is CASSLGVNSENQPQHF. In nucleotides, the CDR3 is TGCGCCAGCAGCTTGGGGGTCAATTCAGAAAATCAGCCCCAGCATTTT.

On this clone itself: A read error may produce the germline difference seen at one junction end. The chain combines TRBV6-1 with TRBJ2-1; TRBD1 is a possible D gene (5 bases). Germline CDR1 is MNHNS and CDR2 is SASEGT. CDR3 size: 11 residues. CDR3 DNA: TGTGCCGGCAGGGTGGGGAATGAGCAGTTCTTC. This encodes CAGRVGNEQFF.

The sample holds one count of this clone. The chain couples TRBV14 to TRBJ1-2; 9 bases align to TRBD1. The V and J ends lost 0 bases and 3 bases, in that order; junction bases with no gene match: 5. The CDR3 has 16 amino acids. Germline V lookup: CDR1 SGHDN, CDR2 FVKESK. CDR3 protein: CASSQEVWDRDYGYTF. CDR3 nucleotides: TGTGCCAGCAGCCAAGAGGTTTGGGACAGGGACTATGGCTACACCTTC.

The chain recombines TRBV7-8 with TRBJ2-7; no reliable D call. Germline assignment: CDR1 SGHVS and CDR2 FQNEAQ. The CDR3 runs to 14 residues. Trimming removed 1 base from V and 1 base from J, with 8 bases in between. CDR3 sequence: CASSLGQRSYEQYF. DNA for the CDR3: TGTGCCAGCAGCTTAGGTCAGAGATCCTACGAGCAGTACTTC.

The V and J genes are TRBV28 and TRBJ1-5; no clear D gene. This CDR3 is 11 amino acids long. The ends were cut back, 4 bases at V and 10 bases at J, with 8 bases in the middle. From germline, CDR1 is MDHEN and CDR2 SYDVKM. This CDR3 reads CASSSMSPQHF. The CDR3 bases are TGTGCCAGCAGTTCGATGAGCCCCCAGCATTTT.

The V call is TRBV6-5, the J call TRBJ2-7; D not resolved. The V and J ends lost 5 bases and 2 bases respectively, with 10 bases between them. Per germline, CDR1 MNHEY and CDR2 SVGAGI. This CDR3 is 13 amino acids long. Here the CDR3 DNA reads TGTGCCAGCAGTCCTACTAATCCCTACGAGCAGTACTTC. Its protein is CASSPTNPYEQYF.

The chain uses TRBV4-1 and TRBJ2-7, with TRBD2 identical over 7 bases. Germline V gene lookup returns CDR1 MGHRA and CDR2 YSYEKL. The CDR3 extends over 18 amino acids. The V segment lost 0 bases and the J segment 3 bases; nucleotides outside the gene matches: 14. CDR3 region: CASSQDPLREVAVYEQYF. The CDR3 nucleotides are TGCGCCAGCAGCCAAGATCCGTTACGGGAGGTAGCCGTCTACGAGCAGTACTTC.

The CDR3 DNA is TGTGCCAGCAGTTGGGGGAAGGACCAGCCCCAGCATTTT. The encoded protein is CASSWGKDQPQHF. V is TRBV27 and J is TRBJ1-5; possibly TRBD1 for D (5 bases). The germline CDR1 and CDR2 sequences are MNHEY and SMNVEV (reference sequence). This CDR3 has 13 residues. V lost 4 bases and J lost 7, with 11 bases in between.

The CDR3 nucleotides read TGCAGCGTTGACACAAGTACCTACGAGCAGTACTTC. Encoded protein: CSVDTSTYEQYF. The genes are TRBV29-1 and TRBJ2-7; D uncertain. There are 12 residues in the CDR3. V gave up 3 bases and J gave up 2 bases, with 8 bases separating them. Germline V lookup: CDR1 SQVTM, CDR2 ANQGSEA.